The 21 T cell receptor beta chains below come from one sample, sequenced in a study of blood T cells in healthy people across ages. Next came a second PCR, run for about 6 to 12 cycles, which used a sample-barcoded 5' primer along with a J-beta primer mix. Using its own MiXCR run on the 5' RACE reads, TCRdb lists one record per CDR3 protein. The table lists about 500,000 distinct CDR3 sequences, less than 25% of them singletons. The same specimen was also included in a second study, on T cells of mothers and their children.

The source material was blood. The receptors stem from a boy younger than 18 in good health.

This clonotype was seen more than once but under ten times. V usage is TRBV28 and J usage is TRBJ2-7, with 12 positions matching TRBD2. This CDR3 is 15 amino acids long. Germline assignment: CDR1 MDHEN and CDR2 SYDVKM. After removal of 2 bases from V and 3 bases from J, the junction contained 2 bases not matched to a gene. CDR3 in amino acids: CASSLLAGGFYEQYF. CDR3 nucleotides: TGTGCCAGCAGTTTACTAGCGGGAGGGTTCTACGAGCAGTACTTC.

V and J are TRBV7-9 and TRBJ2-2; D unclear. Trimming took 4 bases from V and 4 from J, leaving 10 bases between them. The CDR3 contains 14 residues. The germline gives CDR1 SEHNR, CDR2 FQNEAQ (reference sequence). The CDR3 here is CASSSLRGTGELFF. Here the CDR3 DNA reads TGTGCCAGCAGCTCCCTTCGAGGCACCGGGGAGCTGTTTTTT.

This clonotype was detected a few times. J is TRBJ1-3 and V is TRBV9, with 7 bases matching TRBD1. The V gene end was trimmed by 3 bases and the J gene end by 4 bases; junction bases not matched to a gene: 4. The germline V gene has CDR1 SGDLS and CDR2 YYNGEE. The CDR3 extends over 14 amino acids. This chain's CDR3 is CASSGGTDGNTIYF. The CDR3 coding sequence is TGTGCCAGCAGCGGAGGGACAGACGGAAACACCATATATTTT. Together with reference TRBV9 and TRBJ1-3, the CDR3 gives the full variable domain: DSGVTQTPKHLITATGQRVTLRCSPRSGDLSVYWYQQSLDQGLQFLIQYYNGEERAKGNILERFSAQQFPDLHSELNLSSLELGDSALYFCASSGGTDGNTIYFGEGSWLTVV.

The chain combines TRBV7-2 with TRBJ1-2, with 7 bases aligning to TRBD1. V lost 0 bases and J lost 4; bases outside the gene matches: 14. Germline lookup yields CDR1 SGHTA and CDR2 FQGNSA. The CDR3 spans 18 residues. CDR3 coding DNA: TGTGCCAGCAGCTTAGCTCTGAAAGGGGGCGCGGTCCGCTATGGCTACACCTTC. Translation gives CASSLALKGGAVRYGYTF.

Only a few counts were recorded for this clonotype. The CDR3 spells CASSQEAQGEAFF. The DNA of the CDR3 is TGCGCCAGCAGCCAAGAAGCACAGGGGGAAGCTTTCTTT. The rearrangement links TRBV4-1 to TRBJ1-1, with TRBD1 matching over 7 bases. Germline values: CDR1 MGHRA, CDR2 YSYEKL. Unmatched junction bases numbered 3, after V lost 0 bases and J lost 8 bases. This CDR3 region has 13 residues.

The chain carries TRBV4-3 and TRBJ2-5; possibly TRBD2 for D (5 bases). The J call may not be correct, given that the DNA end is closer to TRBJ2-1. Germline loops: CDR1 LGHNA, CDR2 YSLEER. This CDR3 is 13 amino acids long. The CDR3 reads CASSQDLGDEQFF. DNA for the CDR3: TGCGCCAGCAGCCAAGATCTCGGGGATGAGCAGTTCTTC.

V gene TRBV5-1 combines with J gene TRBJ2-1; 9 bases are a match to TRBD1. The J call may be in error: the DNA end matches TRBJ2-7 better. The germline V gene encodes CDR1 SGHRS and CDR2 YFSETQ. The CDR3 is 15 amino acids. CDR3 nucleotides: TGCGCCAGCAGCTTGGGGACAGGGGTTGGCTACGAGCAGTACTTC. Its translation: CASSLGTGVGYEQYF.

In this sample, this clonotype turned up a few times. This chain links TRBV2 with TRBJ2-1, with TRBD2 matching 13 bases. The junction had 8 bases not matched to a gene; V was cut back by 2 bases and J by 4 bases. Germline CDR1 and CDR2: SNHLY and FYNNEI. The CDR3 has 18 amino acids. The CDR3 sequence: CASSENAGTSGVYNEQFF. CDR3 bases: TGTGCCAGCAGTGAAAACGCCGGGACTAGCGGGGTATACAATGAGCAGTTCTTC.

This clonotype came up a few times. The rearrangement links TRBV20-1 to TRBJ1-1, with D uncertain. In germline, CDR1 is DFQATT, CDR2 SNEGSKA (reference sequence). Trimming pared 0 bases from V and 5 bases from J, leaving 10 bases between. The CDR3 is 13 amino acids. The CDR3 reads CSAREMGKTEAFF. CDR3 sequence (DNA): TGCAGTGCTAGAGAAATGGGAAAGACTGAAGCTTTCTTT.

This clonotype has only a few counts. V is TRBV7-2 and J is TRBJ1-4; 9 bases map to TRBD1. Germline V gene sequence: CDR1 SGHTA, CDR2 FQGNSA. Trimming removed 3 bases from V and 7 bases from J; junction bases left unmatched: 6. The CDR3 loop spans 15 amino acids. The CDR3 region is CASSFAGTGSEKLFF. CDR3 nucleotides: TGTGCCAGCAGCTTCGCCGGGACAGGGAGTGAAAAACTGTTTTTT.

This clonotype was seen only a few times. The chain links TRBV24-1 to TRBJ2-7, with 11 bases that match TRBD1. V trimming: 3 bases; J trimming: 4 bases; junction bases outside the gene matches: 4. The CDR3 runs to 15 residues. Germline V gene data show CDR1 as KGHDR and CDR2 as SFDVKD. The CDR3 DNA is TGTGCCACCAGTGATAGGGGACAGGGGGTGTACGAGCAGTACTTC. It is translated as CATSDRGQGVYEQYF.

The CDR3 is CASSVGQGGVDEQFF. The CDR3 nucleotides read TGTGCCAGCAGCGTAGGGCAGGGGGGGGTCGATGAGCAGTTCTTC. V gene TRBV9 combines with J gene TRBJ2-1; D is perhaps TRBD1 or TRBD2 (7 bases each). CDR3 size: 15 residues. V was cut by 0 bases and J by 8 bases, with 15 bases left in between. Germline V CDR1 and CDR2: SGDLS, YYNGEE. Using reference TRBV9 and TRBJ2-1 for the parts outside the CDR3, the full variable domain is DSGVTQTPKHLITATGQRVTLRCSPRSGDLSVYWYQQSLDQGLQFLIQYYNGEERAKGNILERFSAQQFPDLHSELNLSSLELGDSALYFCASSVGQGGVDEQFFGPGTRLTVL.

The sample holds a few counts of this clonotype. This chain joins TRBV24-1 and TRBJ1-2; no clear D gene. CDR1 is KGHDR, CDR2 SFDVKD, per germline. The CDR3 loop spans 12 amino acids. The V end was cut by 4 bases, the J end by 2 bases, with 4 bases between. The CDR3 sequence is CATSERNYGYTF. The CDR3 DNA is TGTGCCACCAGTGAGCGAAACTATGGCTACACCTTC.

The rearrangement links TRBV5-5 to TRBJ2-5, with 10 bases aligning to TRBD1. The DNA end is a closer match to TRBJ2-7, so the J assignment may be wrong. The CDR3 consists of 14 residues. CDR1 is SGHKS and CDR2 is YYEKEE in the germline V gene (reference sequence). The CDR3 DNA reads as TGTGCCAGCAGCGTGGGGACAGGGGAAGTCGAGCAGTACTTC. Its translation: CASSVGTGEVEQYF.

The table lists this clonotype with many counts. The gene calls are TRBV20-1 and TRBJ1-4, with a possible D match to TRBD1 (5 bases). Trimming pared 3 bases from V and 7 bases from J, leaving 18 bases between. Germline CDR1 DFQATT, CDR2 SNEGSKA (reference sequence). The CDR3 runs 15 residues. CDR3 in amino acids: CSASGATGSGEKLFF. CDR3 DNA sequence: TGCAGTGCTAGTGGGGCAACGGGGTCTGGTGAAAAACTGTTTTTT.

The chain carries TRBV6-1 and TRBJ2-3; D is ambiguous. The CDR3 sequence is 14 residues long. V lost 6 bases, J lost 2 bases, and 12 bases lay in between. Germline V CDR1 and CDR2: MNHNS, SASEGT. In nucleotides, the CDR3 is TGTGCCAGCAGGGCAATCACTCTCACAGATACGCAGTATTTT. It codes for CASRAITLTDTQYF.

This clonotype was observed a few times. The CDR3 is CASSQGVGYGYTF. CDR3 nucleotide sequence: TGCGCCAGCAGCCAGGGTGTCGGCTATGGCTACACCTTC. The rearrangement joins TRBV4-3 to TRBJ1-2; D call uncertain. This CDR3 is 13 amino acids long. The germline CDR1 and CDR2 sequences are LGHNA and YSLEER. V shed 3 bases and J shed 4 bases, with 9 bases lying between them.

This chain connects TRBV15 to TRBJ2-1; 10 bases are a match to TRBD2. The CDR3 is made up of 15 amino acids. The V segment lost 3 bases and the J segment 6 bases; nucleotides outside the gene matches: 5. From germline, CDR1 is LNHNV and CDR2 YYDKDF (reference sequence). In DNA, the CDR3 is TGTGCCACCAGCAGTAGCGGGAGGTTGGGCAATGAGCAGTTCTTC. This gives the protein CATSSSGRLGNEQFF.

The rearrangement joins TRBV20-1 to TRBJ2-7, with D perhaps TRBD1 (5 bases). CDR3 length equals 12 residues. Germline assignment: CDR1 DFQATT and CDR2 SNEGSKA (reference sequence). V lost 0 bases and J lost 3, with 6 bases in between. CDR3 protein: CSARETVYEQYF. As DNA, the CDR3 is TGCAGTGCTAGAGAGACAGTCTACGAGCAGTACTTC.

The chain recombines TRBV19 with TRBJ1-1; maybe TRBD1 (5 bases). Germline lookup yields CDR1 LNHDA and CDR2 SQIVND (reference sequence). The CDR3 sequence is 14 residues long. The V end was cut by 3 bases, the J end by 1 base, with 9 bases between. Here the CDR3 reads CASSIVGGNTEAFF. In DNA form, the CDR3 reads TGTGCCAGTAGTATTGTCGGGGGGAACACTGAAGCTTTCTTT.

The chain recombines TRBV4-1 with TRBJ2-3; D may be TRBD1 (6 bases). The CDR3 loop spans 15 amino acids. Germline CDR1 MGHRA, CDR2 YSYEKL. V lost 1 base and J lost 2, with 10 bases in between. CDR3 bases: TGCGCCAGCAGCCAAGCGGACAGCCACACAGATACGCAGTATTTT. Residues: CASSQADSHTDTQYF.